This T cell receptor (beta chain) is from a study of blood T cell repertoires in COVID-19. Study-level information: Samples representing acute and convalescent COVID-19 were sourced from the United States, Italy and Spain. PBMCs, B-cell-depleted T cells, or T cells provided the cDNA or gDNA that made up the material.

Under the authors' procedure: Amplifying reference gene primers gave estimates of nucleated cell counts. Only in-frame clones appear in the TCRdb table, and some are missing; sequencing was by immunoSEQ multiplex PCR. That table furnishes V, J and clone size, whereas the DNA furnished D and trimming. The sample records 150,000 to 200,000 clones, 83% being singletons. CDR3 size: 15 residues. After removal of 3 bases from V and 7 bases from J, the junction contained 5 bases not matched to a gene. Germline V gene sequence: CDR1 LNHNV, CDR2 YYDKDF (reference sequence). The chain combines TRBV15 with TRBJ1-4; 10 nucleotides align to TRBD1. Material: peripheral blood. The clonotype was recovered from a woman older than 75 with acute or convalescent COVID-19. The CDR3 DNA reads TGTGCCACCAGCAGTGGGACAGGGGTTGGTGAAAAACTGTTTTTT. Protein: CATSSGTGVGEKLFF.